This T cell receptor beta chain was observed in a study of cytomegalovirus exposure and HLA in healthy donors. The donors were members of the validation cohort, which comprised approximately 120 subjects and was separate from the first cohort of several hundred subjects. Germline V lookup: CDR1 SNHLY, CDR2 FYNNEI. J lost 1 base, V lost 8 bases, and 3 bases had no gene match. This CDR3 is 13 amino acids long. Regarding the study as a whole: Specificity for CMV antigens was confirmed in vitro for a few of the CMV-associated chains. Researchers catalogued approximately 160 TCR beta chains as cytomegalovirus-associated. Per published reports, the classifier diagnosed cytomegalovirus status with high specificity and sensitivity.

Comments on this clone: Its antigen remains unidentified.

Clones were read by immunoSEQ multiplex PCR, and TCRdb kept only the in-frame ones, dropping some. This sample yields about 73,000 clones, of which about 94% are seen a single time; approximately 0.99% belongs to the top ten. The origin of this receptor is a woman younger than 30 in good health and CMV-seronegative. Sequences were obtained from PBMCs. V is TRBV2 and J is TRBJ2-7; 9 bases match TRBD1. The CDR3 sequence is CASGTGLSYEQYF. CDR3 sequence (DNA): TGTGCCAGCGGGACAGGGCTTTCCTACGAGCAGTACTTC.